Listed below are T cell receptor beta chains from one sample, sequenced in a study of T cells in Graves' hyperthyroidism and ophthalmopathy. TCRdb re-analysed the multiplex PCR reads in MiXCR, keeping a single row per CDR3 protein. The sample carries 700,000 or so distinct CDR3 sequences, approximately 15% recorded once. Material for sequencing was blood. All receptors derive from a woman aged 45 to 65 with Graves' ophthalmopathy. CDR3s include the opening cysteine and the closing phenylalanine or tryptophan. A D gene is named only where the DNA matches it firmly. Size values are once, few and many counts, or a class for expanded clones, and some rows have none.

clone size	CDR3 length	D gene	V gene	J gene	CDR3 protein	CDR3 DNA
many	14	NA	TRBV11-3	TRBJ2-7	CASSLENTGGEQYF	TGTGCCAGCAGCCTAGAAAATACAGGAGGCGAGCAGTACTTC
few	17	TRBD2	TRBV4-1	TRBJ2-5	CASSPRALAGGQETQYF	TGCGCCAGCAGCCCCCGGGCACTAGCGGGGGGCCAAGAGACCCAGTACTTC
NA	15	TRBD1	TRBV18	TRBJ1-6	CASSPGTGHNSPLHF	TGTGCCAGCTCACCCGGGACAGGGCATAATTCACCCCTCCACTTT
few	15	NA	TRBV5-1	TRBJ2-3	CASSQAGGLADTQYF	TGCGCCAGCAGTCAGGCAGGCGGGTTAGCAGATACGCAGTATTTT
NA	19	TRBD2	TRBV15	TRBJ2-5	CATSRDLGWTSGYQETQYF	TGTGCCACCAGCAGAGATTTGGGGTGGACTAGCGGGTACCAAGAGACCCAGTACTTC
many	13	NA	TRBV7-9	TRBJ2-2	CASSYLSTGELFF	TGTGCCAGCAGCTATTTGAGCACCGGGGAGCTGTTTTTT
NA	13	NA	TRBV9	TRBJ1-2	CASSRNTGNDYTF	TGTGCCAGCAGTAGAAATACAGGGAACGACTACACCTTC
NA	12	NA	TRBV6-2/TRBV6-3	TRBJ2-7	CASSLPLRSLYF	TGTGCCAGCAGTTTGCCCCTACGGAGTCTGTACTTC
many	14	NA	TRBV20-1	TRBJ1-1	CSASRYPRGAEAFF	TGCAGTGCTAGCAGATACCCCCGGGGGGCTGAAGCTTTCTTT
few	13	NA	TRBV29-1	TRBJ2-1	CSVVGGTYNEQFF	TGCAGCGTTGTTGGGGGTACCTACAATGAGCAGTTCTTC
NA	12	TRBD2	TRBV12-3/TRBV12-4	TRBJ2-7	CATSGSSGEQYF	TGTGCCACAAGCGGGAGCTCTGGAGAGCAGTACTTC
few	16	NA	TRBV7-9	TRBJ1-5	CASSLVLADGNQPQHF	TGTGCCAGCAGCTTAGTTCTGGCAGACGGCAATCAGCCCCAGCATTTT
few	13	NA	TRBV27	TRBJ1-3	CASSPVSGNTIYF	TGTGCCAGCAGTCCCGTCTCTGGAAACACCATATATTTT
many	15	NA	TRBV12-3/TRBV12-4	TRBJ1-1	CASRDAGALNTEAFF	TGTGCCAGCAGGGATGCAGGGGCCCTCAACACTGAAGCTTTCTTT
few	14	TRBD1	TRBV7-8	TRBJ2-7	CASSVRQGPYEQYF	TGTGCCAGCAGCGTTCGACAGGGGCCGTACGAGCAGTACTTC
few	17	NA	TRBV2	TRBJ2-6	CASSDFGGLTGANVLTF	TGTGCCAGCAGTGATTTTGGGGGGCTAACTGGGGCCAACGTCCTGACTTTC
NA	13	NA	TRBV20-1	TRBJ2-5	CSARDNFQETQYF	TGCAGTGCTAGAGATAACTTCCAAGAGACCCAGTACTTC
NA	18	TRBD2	TRBV7-2	TRBJ2-2	CASSSGLAGGSGVGELFF	TGTGCCAGCAGCTCCGGACTAGCGGGAGGATCGGGGGTCGGGGAGCTGTTTTTT
many	15	NA	TRBV27	TRBJ2-4	CASTATTGAKNIQYF	TGTGCCAGCACGGCCACTACTGGGGCCAAAAACATTCAGTACTTC
NA	14	TRBD2	TRBV20-1	TRBJ2-3	CSAREGSGEDTQYF	TGCAGTGCTAGAGAAGGTAGCGGGGAAGATACGCAGTATTTT
few	14	NA	TRBV10-3	TRBJ2-7	CAISESDSPYEQYF	TGTGCCATCAGTGAGTCCGACAGCCCCTACGAGCAGTACTTC
NA	16	TRBD2	TRBV5-4	TRBJ2-4	CASSSGGRGGKNIQYF	TGTGCCAGCAGCTCCGGCGGGAGGGGGGGCAAAAACATTCAGTACTTC
few	16	NA	TRBV4-1	TRBJ1-5	CASSQSGSGFNQPQHF	TGCGCCAGCAGCCAAAGTGGGTCCGGTTTCAATCAGCCCCAGCATTTT